The next 16 T cell receptor beta chains were all read from a single sample in a study of brain T cells in children with intractable seizures (dated by TCRdb to the early 2020s). The method was the immunoSEQ multiplex PCR assay. The table comes from immuneACCESS by way of TCRdb, which keeps in-frame sequences with V and J called. Part of the clones is missing from these tables; in studies checked, under half for an unresolved V gene and the rest for unknown reasons. The sample records 70,000 to 85,000 clones, approximately 90% of which are singletons. Clones ranked in the top ten supply about 24% of the sample. Sample time point, as interpreted from the label and publication: resected brain tissue, or blood drawn just prior to surgery. The specimen comprised peripheral blood, sampled at surgery. These receptors came from a girl under 10 years old with Rasmussen encephalitis and intractable seizures.

The rearrangement uses TRBV19 and TRBJ1-5; the D is unclear. There are 16 residues in the CDR3. The germline V gene encodes CDR1 LNHDA and CDR2 SQIVND (reference sequence). V lost 6 bases to trimming and J lost 2 bases, with 17 bases between them. CDR3 nucleotides: TGTGCCAGTAGCCCCCCCGTCGGGGTCCGCAATCAGCCCCAGCATTTT. This gives the protein CASSPPVGVRNQPQHF. The variable domain in full, completed from reference TRBV19 and TRBJ1-5, reads DGGITQSPKYLFRKEGQNVTLSCEQNLNHDAMYWYRQDPGQGLRLIYYSQIVNDFQKGDIAEGYSVSREKKESFPLTVTSAQKNPTAFYLCASSPPVGVRNQPQHFGDGTRLSIL.

The chain couples TRBV3-1 (or the pseudogene TRBV3-2) to TRBJ2-1; D remains unclear. The CDR3 length is 12 residues. Germline V gene data show CDR1 as LGHDT and CDR2 as YNNKEL (reference sequence). Trimming shortened V by 3 bases and J by 13 bases, and 13 bases separated the two germline ends. The CDR3 DNA sequence: TGTGCCAGCAGCCAGAGCCGGGTGGAACAGTTCTTC. Amino acids: CASSQSRVEQFF.

The table lists this clone with a count of one. This chain joins TRBV12-3 or TRBV12-4 and TRBJ1-1; no definite D call. This CDR3 contains 13 residues. Trimming removed 6 bases at V and 5 bases at J, with 13 bases between. The DNA of the CDR3 is TGTGCCAGCAGCCAGGCATGGGGTACTGAAGCTTTCTTT. Residues: CASSQAWGTEAFF.

The V gene is TRBV19, the J gene TRBJ1-5, with D possibly matching TRBD1 (5 bases). CDR3 length equals 13 residues. CDR1 and CDR2 (germline): LNHDA, SQIVND (reference sequence). Trimming shortened V by 5 bases and J by 4 bases, and 9 bases separated the two germline ends. CDR3 sequence (DNA): TGTGCCAGTAGTGTCGGGGGAAATCAGCCCCAGCATTTT. Protein: CASSVGGNQPQHF.

This chain uses TRBV14 with TRBJ1-2; D perhaps matches TRBD1 (5 bases). The V gene's germline CDR1 is SGHDN and CDR2 FVKESK. The V and J ends lost 4 bases and 8 bases respectively, with 11 bases between them. The CDR3 is 12 residues long. CDR3 in amino acids: CASSRSGLGYTF. In DNA form, the CDR3 reads TGTGCCAGCAGCCGATCGGGGCTAGGCTACACCTTC. Using reference TRBV14 and TRBJ1-2 for the parts outside the CDR3, the full variable domain is EAGVTQFPSHSVIEKGQTVTLRCDPISGHDNLYWYRRVMGKEIKFLLHFVKESKQDESGMPNNRFLAERTGGTYSTLKVQPAELEDSGVYFCASSRSGLGYTFGSGTRLTVV.

This clone was observed once. The gene calls are TRBV27 and TRBJ2-3, with D hard to call. Germline loops: CDR1 MNHEY, CDR2 SMNVEV (reference sequence). V was cut by 2 bases and J by 4 bases, with 10 bases left in between. The CDR3 has 14 amino acids. This CDR3 is CASSLASGSDTQYF. In DNA, the CDR3 is TGTGCCAGCAGTTTAGCGTCCGGCTCAGATACGCAGTATTTT.

CDR3 bases: TGTGCCAGCATGATTAGCGGGAGGGTGTCCTACGAGCAGTACTTC. As protein: CASMISGRVSYEQYF. The chain links TRBV6-5 to TRBJ2-7, with TRBD2 identical over 11 bases. J was trimmed by 1 base and V by 7 bases; bases with no gene match: 6. CDR3 length: 15 residues. Germline lookup yields CDR1 MNHEY and CDR2 SVGAGI.

The chain carries TRBV30 and TRBJ1-2; 8 nucleotides align to TRBD1. J was trimmed by 5 bases and V by 4 bases; bases with no gene match: 6. The CDR3 is 13 amino acids. The germline V gene encodes CDR1 GTSNPN and CDR2 SVGIG (reference sequence). DNA of the CDR3: TGTGCCTGGACGGACAGGGTGGGATATGGCTACACCTTC. It specifies CAWTDRVGYGYTF.

In its sample, this clone was seen once. This chain links TRBV7-3 with TRBJ1-1; tentative D call: TRBD1 (5 bases). Germline CDR1 and CDR2: SGHTA and FQGTGA. The CDR3 is 13 amino acids. The V gene lost 2 bases and the J gene lost 7 bases, with 11 bases spanning the gap. In DNA, the CDR3 is TGTGCCAGCAGCTTAGGATTCAGGGATGAAGCTTTCTTT. This encodes CASSLGFRDEAFF.

The rearrangement uses TRBV19 and TRBJ2-1, with 13 bases identical to TRBD2. From germline, CDR1 is LNHDA and CDR2 SQIVND (reference sequence). Unmatched junction bases numbered 4, after V lost 9 bases and J lost 8 bases. This CDR3 is 13 amino acids long. CDR3 in DNA: TGTGCCAGCCAAGGACTAGCGGGAGATGAGCAGTTCTTC. Amino acids: CASQGLAGDEQFF.

This chain joins TRBV28 and TRBJ2-1; TRBD1 aligns across 8 bases. V trimming: 8 bases; J trimming: 8 bases; junction bases outside the gene matches: 8. The CDR3 covers 13 residues. Looked up from germline, CDR1 is MDHEN and CDR2 is SYDVKM. This CDR3 reads CASEGQGADEQFF. The CDR3 coding sequence is TGTGCCAGCGAGGGTCAGGGGGCGGATGAGCAGTTCTTC.

The V gene is TRBV5-5, the J gene TRBJ2-2; D tentatively fits TRBD1 or TRBD2 (5 bases each). V was shortened by 2 bases and J by 4 bases, with 15 bases between the two germline ends. The CDR3 covers 16 residues. Per germline, CDR1 SGHKS and CDR2 YYEKEE (reference sequence). CDR3 residues: CASSLEGSGITGELFF. CDR3 in DNA: TGTGCCAGCAGCTTAGAGGGGAGCGGAATCACCGGGGAGCTGTTTTTT.

The CDR3 DNA is TGTGCCAGTAGTATCGGTGGGACACTAGCCAAAAACATTCAGTACTTC. Translating gives CASSIGGTLAKNIQYF. The chain has TRBV19 and TRBJ2-4; the D gene is possibly TRBD1 (6 bases). The V end was cut by 3 bases, the J end by 0 bases, with 12 bases between. The CDR3 contains 16 residues. Germline V gene lookup returns CDR1 LNHDA and CDR2 SQIVND (reference sequence).

The genes are TRBV19 and TRBJ1-5, with 9 bases aligning to TRBD1. The CDR3 is made up of 12 amino acids. The ends lost 11 bases at V and 4 bases at J; junction bases unmatched: 3. Looked up from germline, CDR1 is LNHDA and CDR2 is SQIVND (reference sequence). The CDR3 sequence: CAGGQGNQPQHF. In DNA, the CDR3 is TGTGCCGGTGGACAGGGGAATCAGCCCCAGCATTTT.

The chain employs TRBV24-1 and TRBJ1-1, with D unclear. Germline V gene lookup returns CDR1 KGHDR and CDR2 SFDVKD. V shed 4 bases and J shed 1 base, with 9 bases lying between them. The CDR3 loop spans 14 amino acids. CDR3 DNA sequence: TGTGCCACCAGTGAGGGCTGGCAGAACACTGAAGCTTTCTTT. It yields the protein CATSEGWQNTEAFF.

This chain joins TRBV6-5 and TRBJ2-3, with TRBD2 matching 8 bases. With V trimmed by 4 bases and J by 4 bases, 4 bases remained unmatched. Germline assignment: CDR1 MNHEY and CDR2 SVGAGI. The CDR3 runs to 14 residues. CDR3 protein: CASSLSGGPDTQYF. In nucleotides, the CDR3 is TGTGCCAGCAGTTTGTCGGGGGGGCCAGATACGCAGTATTTT.